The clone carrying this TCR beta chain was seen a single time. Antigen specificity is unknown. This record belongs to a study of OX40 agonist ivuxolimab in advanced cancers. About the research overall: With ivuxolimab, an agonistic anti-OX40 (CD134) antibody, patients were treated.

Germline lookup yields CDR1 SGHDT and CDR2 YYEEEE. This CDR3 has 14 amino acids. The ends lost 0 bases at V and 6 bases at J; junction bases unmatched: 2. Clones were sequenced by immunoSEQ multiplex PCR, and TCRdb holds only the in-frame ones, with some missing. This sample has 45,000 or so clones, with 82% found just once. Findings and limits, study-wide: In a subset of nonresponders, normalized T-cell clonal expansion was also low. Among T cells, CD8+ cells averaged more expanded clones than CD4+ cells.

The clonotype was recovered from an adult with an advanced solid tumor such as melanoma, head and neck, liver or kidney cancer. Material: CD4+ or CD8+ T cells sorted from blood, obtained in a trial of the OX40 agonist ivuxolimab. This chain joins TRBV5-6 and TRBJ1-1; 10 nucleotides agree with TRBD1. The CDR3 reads CASSLGDRGSEAFF. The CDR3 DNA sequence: TGTGCCAGCAGCTTGGGGGACAGGGGATCTGAAGCTTTCTTT.